The clone carrying this TCR beta chain was counted many times. The target antigen is unknown. What was amplified from RNA transcripts were TCR beta CDR3 regions. Using the HTBI primer set, a first-round RT-PCR was run on the TCR CDR3. TCRdb reanalysed the multiplex PCR reads using MiXCR and keeps one entry per CDR3 protein. The sample has 500,000 to 600,000 distinct CDR3 sequences, 46% seen once. This sample stems from a study of T cells in Graves' hyperthyroidism and ophthalmopathy. Overall study findings and caveats: Ophthalmopathy was separated from stable hyperthyroidism by a 13 V-J model. Among thyroid clonotypes expanded above 0.001, most also appeared in blood. The model's output predicted ophthalmopathy at a median of roughly 6.9 months prior to onset.

Criteria for exclusion of patients were uncontrolled infection, other autoimmune disease, pregnancy or lactation. Sequencing input: peripheral blood or thyroid tissue (not recorded which). The TCR comes from an adult woman with Graves' disease, either hyperthyroidism or ophthalmopathy (not recorded which).

The CDR3 sequence is CASSFNPSGVYEQYF. CDR3 coding DNA: TGTGCCAGCAGCTTCAACCCTAGCGGTGTCTACGAGCAGTACTTC. V gene TRBV13 combines with J gene TRBJ2-7, with 7 positions matching TRBD2. Per the germline V gene, CDR1 is PRHDT and CDR2 is FYEKMQ (reference sequence). Trimming cost V 3 bases and J 3 bases; bases outside gene matches: 8. This CDR3 is 15 amino acids long. The complete variable domain, with remaining parts taken from reference TRBV13 and TRBJ2-7, reads AAGVIQSPRHLIKEKRETATLKCYPIPRHDTVYWYQQGPGQDPQFLISFYEKMQSDKGSIPDRFSAQQFSDYHSELNMSSLELGDSALYFCASSFNPSGVYEQYFGPGTRLTVT.